A single sample gave rise to the 27 T cell receptor beta chains below, sequenced in a study of regulatory T cells in long-lasting Graves disease. Time point noted: persistent/refractory GD, antithyroid drugs over 5 years with positive TRAb. The TCR library was prepared using RNA isolated from PBMCs. Researchers made TCR beta libraries by using iRepertoire HTBI primers and running Arm-PCR on CDR3 regions. TCRdb independently ran MiXCR on the multiplex PCR reads; one entry per CDR3 protein. The data hold 700,000 or so distinct CDR3 sequences, with approximately 29% observed a single time. Sequencing used peripheral blood mononuclear cells (PBMCs), obtained when the disease was refractory, from a patient treated with antithyroid drugs. The receptors stem from a female donor with Graves disease.

The rearrangement joins TRBV18 to TRBJ2-1, with TRBD2 as a possible D gene (5 bases). In germline, CDR1 is KGHSH, CDR2 LQKENI. The V end was cut by 3 bases, the J end by 12 bases, with 27 bases between. This CDR3 has 17 amino acids. CDR3 sequence reads: CASSPASGFRTSDGQFF. CDR3 nucleotides: TGTGCCAGCTCACCCGCGTCGGGGTTTCGGACGAGTGATGGGCAGTTCTTC.

The chain couples TRBV30 to TRBJ1-5; 7 bases map to TRBD1. The CDR3 is made up of 14 amino acids. J gave up 7 bases and V 1 base, and 7 bases lay outside the gene matches. The germline V gene has CDR1 GTSNPN and CDR2 SVGIG (reference sequence). CDR3 protein: CAWSDTGVRQPQHF. The DNA for the CDR3 is TGTGCCTGGAGTGACACAGGGGTAAGGCAGCCCCAGCATTTT. The full variable domain, in which reference TRBV30 and TRBJ1-5 provide the parts outside the CDR3, is SQTIHQWPATLVQPVGSPLSLECTVEGTSNPNLYWYRQAAGRGLQLLFYSVGIGQISSEVPQNLSASRPQDRQFILSSKKLLLSDSGFYLCAWSDTGVRQPQHFGDGTRLSIL.

This clonotype was recorded a few times. The chain uses TRBV29-1 and TRBJ1-1; 12 bases fit TRBD1. The V gene end was trimmed by 6 bases and the J gene end by 4 bases; junction bases not matched to a gene: 9. CDR3 length equals 15 residues. CDR1 SQVTM and CDR2 ANQGSEA come from the germline V gene. The CDR3, as DNA: TGCAGCGTGGGGACAGGGGGCCTCGATTCCACTGAAGCTTTCTTT. Encoded protein: CSVGTGGLDSTEAFF.

This clonotype showed up many times. The chain uses TRBV12-3 or TRBV12-4 and TRBJ1-5, with D hard to call. V lost 6 bases to trimming and J lost 1 base, with 7 bases between them. CDR3 size: 13 residues. This CDR3 is CASRSDSNQPQHF. The CDR3 coding sequence is TGTGCCAGCAGATCTGACAGCAATCAGCCCCAGCATTTT.

This clonotype has a count of ten or more. This sequence joins TRBV2 and TRBJ1-5; D is perhaps TRBD1 (5 bases). CDR1 is SNHLY, CDR2 FYNNEI, per germline. CDR3 length: 13 residues. V lost 4 bases, J lost 4 bases, and 8 bases lay in between. For the CDR3, the DNA is TGTGCCAGCAGTGTCAGGGTGAATCAGCCCCAGCATTTT. Residues: CASSVRVNQPQHF. The whole variable domain, remainder taken from reference TRBV2 and TRBJ1-5, is EPEVTQTPSHQVTQMGQEVILRCVPISNHLYFYWYRQILGQKVEFLVSFYNNEISEKSEIFDDQFSVERPDGSNFTLKIRSTKLEDSAMYFCASSVRVNQPQHFGDGTRLSIL.

The J gene is TRBJ1-2, the V gene TRBV20-1; perhaps TRBD1 as D (6 bases). The CDR3 totals 12 residues. The germline V gene has CDR1 DFQATT and CDR2 SNEGSKA (reference sequence). Trimming took 5 bases from V and 4 from J, leaving 11 bases between them. In DNA, the CDR3 is TGCAGTGCTCCCACAGGGCCCTATGGCTACACCTTC. Encoded protein: CSAPTGPYGYTF.

The rearrangement links TRBV28 to TRBJ1-6; D call uncertain. The CDR3 has 13 residues. The V end lost 6 bases, the J end lost 6 bases, and 9 bases lay between the germline ends. Germline CDR1 MDHEN, CDR2 SYDVKM. The CDR3 DNA sequence: TGTGCCAGCAGCTTGGATCCTAATTCACCCCTCCACTTT. This gives the protein CASSLDPNSPLHF.

This clonotype showed up many times. V gene TRBV29-1 combines with J gene TRBJ1-1; a weak D match, TRBD1 (5 bases). The CDR3 has 13 residues. V was shortened by 6 bases and J by 0 bases, with 11 bases between the two germline ends. Germline values: CDR1 SQVTM, CDR2 ANQGSEA. CDR3 bases: TGCAGCGTGCAGGGCCGGGTGAACACTGAAGCTTTCTTT. Its protein is CSVQGRVNTEAFF.

Comment on this clonotype: A read error may explain this, as a much larger clone is one base away. The V call is TRBV2, the J call TRBJ1-2, with D unresolved. This CDR3 contains 14 residues. The V gene's germline CDR1 is SNHLY and CDR2 FYNNEI. Trimming pared 7 bases from V and 0 bases from J, leaving 12 bases between. This CDR3 reads CASIAGPANYGYTF. CDR3 in DNA: TGTGCCAGCATTGCCGGGCCTGCTAACTATGGCTACACCTTC.

The V call is TRBV4-1, the J call TRBJ1-6; 7 bases map to TRBD1. This CDR3 contains 15 residues. Trimming took 4 bases from V and 8 from J; bases not matched to a gene: 8. Per germline, CDR1 MGHRA and CDR2 YSYEKL. Written as DNA, the CDR3 is TGCGCCAGCAGCCGGGACAGCGAGATCTATTCACCCCTCCACTTT. As protein: CASSRDSEIYSPLHF.

A few counts support this clonotype. This chain links TRBV19 with TRBJ1-5, with TRBD1 matching over 7 bases. Trimming at V came to 6 bases and at J to 3 bases, leaving 8 bases not matched to a gene. The CDR3 loop spans 15 amino acids. The germline CDR1 and CDR2 sequences are LNHDA and SQIVND (reference sequence). CDR3 sequence (DNA): TGTGCCAGTAGCGGCTTAGGGGGCGCCAATCAGCCCCAGCATTTT. Its translation: CASSGLGGANQPQHF.

This clonotype was recorded many times. This rearrangement joins TRBV12-3 or TRBV12-4 to TRBJ1-1; D gene unclear. CDR3 length: 15 residues. V shed 6 bases and J shed 3 bases, with 17 bases lying between them. This CDR3 is CASRSGEYRYTEAFF. The CDR3 DNA reads TGTGCCAGCAGATCCGGGGAATATAGGTACACTGAAGCTTTCTTT.

The rearrangement joins TRBV2 to TRBJ2-7, with D perhaps matching TRBD2 (5 bases). Germline CDR1 is SNHLY and CDR2 is FYNNEI. This CDR3 region has 14 residues. The ends were cut back, 6 bases at V and 4 bases at J, with 16 bases in the middle. The CDR3 is CASSEADRGYEQYF. The CDR3 DNA reads TGTGCCAGCAGCGAGGCCGACCGGGGTTACGAGCAGTACTTC. Based on the CDR3 plus reference TRBV2 and TRBJ2-7, the full variable domain is EPEVTQTPSHQVTQMGQEVILRCVPISNHLYFYWYRQILGQKVEFLVSFYNNEISEKSEIFDDQFSVERPDGSNFTLKIRSTKLEDSAMYFCASSEADRGYEQYFGPGTRLTVT.

This clonotype has more than one count but fewer than ten. The chain recombines TRBV9 with TRBJ2-6; the D gene is possibly TRBD1 (5 bases). This CDR3 is 15 amino acids long. Looked up from germline, CDR1 is SGDLS and CDR2 is YYNGEE. Trimming took 2 bases from V and 0 from J, leaving 6 bases between them. The CDR3 sequence: CASSVQGSGANVLTF. In DNA form, the CDR3 reads TGTGCCAGCAGCGTTCAGGGCTCTGGGGCCAACGTCCTGACTTTC.

This clonotype has just a few counts. The V call is TRBV6-1, the J call TRBJ1-2; D unresolved. The germline V and J ends were trimmed by 2 bases and 6 bases, with 7 bases remaining between them. The CDR3 is made up of 12 amino acids. Per germline, CDR1 MNHNS and CDR2 SASEGT. The CDR3: CASSERHDGYTF. Here the CDR3 DNA reads TGTGCCAGCAGTGAACGTCACGATGGCTACACCTTC.

This clonotype showed up just a few times. The chain links TRBV20-1 to TRBJ1-5; D uncertain. Germline lookup yields CDR1 DFQATT and CDR2 SNEGSKA (reference sequence). The CDR3 contains 12 residues. V was trimmed by 0 bases and J by 4 bases, leaving 4 bases between them. The CDR3 here is CSARDENQPQHF. CDR3 sequence (DNA): TGCAGTGCTAGAGATGAGAATCAGCCCCAGCATTTT.

This chain joins TRBV5-1 and TRBJ1-2; 7 bases fit TRBD1. Germline values: CDR1 SGHRS, CDR2 YFSETQ. The CDR3 is 14 amino acids. V was pared by 3 bases and J by 3 bases, with 5 bases of the junction left unmatched. For the CDR3, the DNA is TGCGCCAGCAGCTCGACAGGGCATGACTATGGCTACACCTTC. Protein: CASSSTGHDYGYTF.

The chain joins TRBV19 to TRBJ1-2; maybe TRBD1 (5 bases). The CDR3 is 12 amino acids. Trimming pared 10 bases from V and 1 base from J, leaving 10 bases between. Germline V CDR1 and CDR2: LNHDA, SQIVND (reference sequence). The CDR3 is CATMTVNYGYTF. The CDR3 DNA reads TGTGCCACCATGACAGTTAACTATGGCTACACCTTC.

This clonotype was observed many times. CDR3 in DNA: TGTGCCAGCATCAGAGAGCGGGGCGAGACCCAGTACTTC. Protein product: CASIRERGETQYF. This sequence joins TRBV2 and TRBJ2-5; 7 bases are a match to TRBD2. Germline CDR1 reads SNHLY; CDR2 reads FYNNEI. The V segment lost 7 bases and the J segment 5 bases; nucleotides outside the gene matches: 7. The CDR3 is made up of 13 amino acids.

The V and J genes are TRBV20-1 and TRBJ2-1; possibly TRBD2 for D (5 bases). Trimming pared 4 bases from V and 0 bases from J, leaving 13 bases between. The germline V gene encodes CDR1 DFQATT and CDR2 SNEGSKA (reference sequence). This CDR3 spans 15 amino acids. CDR3 nucleotides: TGCAGTGCTACCAGAGCGGCGAGCTCCTACAATGAGCAGTTCTTC. Translated, it gives CSATRAASSYNEQFF.

This rearrangement joins TRBV29-1 to TRBJ1-1; the D is unclear. The V and J ends lost 6 bases and 8 bases respectively, with 13 bases between them. This CDR3 region has 11 residues. CDR1 SQVTM and CDR2 ANQGSEA come from the germline V gene. CDR3 DNA sequence: TGCAGCGTGGGTTCGGGAAGGGAAGCTTTCTTT. As protein: CSVGSGREAFF.

The chain combines TRBV5-1 with TRBJ1-1, with D possibly being TRBD1 (5 bases). V lost 4 bases and J lost 3, with 10 bases in between. This CDR3 is 13 amino acids long. Germline CDR1 reads SGHRS; CDR2 reads YFSETQ. CDR3 bases: TGCGCCAGCAGCCCTGTGACAGACACTGAAGCTTTCTTT. Translated, it gives CASSPVTDTEAFF.

In this sample, this clonotype turned up many times. The chain joins TRBV2 to TRBJ1-5; D might be TRBD1 (5 bases). This CDR3 is 14 amino acids long. V dropped 5 bases and J dropped 3 bases, with 11 bases sitting between them. CDR1 SNHLY and CDR2 FYNNEI come from the germline V gene. This CDR3 reads CASSYDSSNQPQHF. As DNA, the CDR3 is TGTGCCAGCAGTTACGACAGCTCCAATCAGCCCCAGCATTTT.

The chain joins TRBV5-4 to TRBJ2-4; unclear D gene. CDR3 length: 13 amino acids. Germline CDR1 is SGHNT and CDR2 is YYREEE (reference sequence). Trimming cost V 6 bases and J 2 bases, with 9 bases left between them. The CDR3 loop is CASIPATKNIQYF. DNA of the CDR3: TGTGCCAGCATCCCGGCTACCAAAAACATTCAGTACTTC.

Only a few counts were recorded for this clonotype. The chain joins TRBV29-1 to TRBJ2-5; the D gene is possibly TRBD2 (6 bases). This CDR3 is 11 amino acids long. Looked up from germline, CDR1 is SQVTM and CDR2 is ANQGSEA. As DNA, the CDR3 is TGCAGTGTCACGGGAGAAGAGACCCAGTACTTC. Translated: CSVTGEETQYF.

At least ten counts were recorded for this clonotype. This chain uses TRBV6-1 with TRBJ1-5; D gene uncertain. Germline assignment: CDR1 MNHNS and CDR2 SASEGT. V was clipped by 6 bases and J by 5 bases, with 5 bases between them. This CDR3 has 11 amino acids. This CDR3 reads CASSSDQPQHF. The CDR3 bases are TGTGCCAGCAGCTCAGATCAGCCCCAGCATTTT.

The chain carries TRBV9 and TRBJ2-1; D possibly uses TRBD1 or TRBD2 (5 bases each). In germline, CDR1 is SGDLS, CDR2 YYNGEE. CDR3 length equals 15 residues. V was pared by 1 base and J by 2 bases, with 10 bases between. Here the CDR3 reads CASSVMGEPYNEQFF. The CDR3 bases are TGTGCCAGCAGCGTAATGGGGGAACCCTACAATGAGCAGTTCTTC.